This TCR beta chain was recovered during a study of T cell changes during pregnancy in multiple sclerosis. Assay: immunoSEQ multiplex PCR; the TCRdb copy retains only in-frame clones and omits some. Of tens of thousands of clones listed, more than 85% are singletons. V shed 2 bases and J 1 base; nucleotides not matched to a gene: 1. The CDR3 is 15 residues long. Germline-derived CDR1 and CDR2 are LGHNA and YSLEER. This sample comprised peripheral blood, obtained before pregnancy. The clonotype originates from a female donor with multiple sclerosis, enrolled in a pregnancy study. The chain uses TRBV4-3 and TRBJ2-4; TRBD1 aligns across 8 bases. CDR3 coding DNA: TGCGCCAGCAGCCAAAACAGGGGGGCCAAAAACATTCAGTACTTC. This sequence encodes CASSQNRGAKNIQYF.